The 2 T cell receptor beta chains below were found in one sample sequenced in a study of cytomegalovirus exposure and HLA in healthy donors. Sequencing used immunoSEQ multiplex PCR; TCRdb keeps in-frame clones, though not all of them. Altogether 150,000 to 160,000 clones are present, 80% to 90% being singletons, with the ten largest covering about 22%. The sequencing sample was made of PBMCs. These receptors all stem from a man between 18 and 35 years old in good health and CMV-seropositive.

As concerns this clone: One junction end does not reproduce the germline sequence, and a read error may be involved. J is TRBJ2-7 and V is TRBV19; TRBD2 agrees at 9 bases. Germline CDR1 and CDR2: LNHDA and SQIVND (reference sequence). The CDR3 has 15 amino acids. The CDR3 loop is CASSLDSGGPYEQYF. As DNA, the CDR3 is TGTGCCAGTAGTTTAGATAGCGGGGGACCCTACGAGCAGTACTTC.

The chain carries TRBV27 and TRBJ1-1, with D maybe TRBD1 (5 bases). From germline, CDR1 is MNHEY and CDR2 SMNVEV (reference sequence). V lost 0 bases to trimming and J lost 0 bases, with 14 bases between them. The CDR3 consists of 17 residues. Written as DNA, the CDR3 is TGTGCCAGCAGTTTATCGCCAGGGTGGGGGGTGAACACTGAAGCTTTCTTT. Its protein product is CASSLSPGWGVNTEAFF.